These 3 T cell receptor beta chains were sequenced from one sample in a study of blood T cells in healthy people across ages. Then a second PCR, running roughly 7 to 11 cycles, was carried out with a sample-barcoded 5' primer and a J-beta primer mix. TCRdb itself ran the 5' RACE reads through MiXCR, one entry per CDR3 protein. This sample yields 1.5 million to 2 million distinct CDR3 sequences, of which roughly 49% are seen a single time; over 2% belongs to the top ten. The sequencing input was blood. These receptor sequences come from a woman in her thirties or forties in good health.

V is TRBV20-1 and J is TRBJ2-7, with D unresolved. The assigned J gene may be wrong: the sequence end matches TRBJ2-5 better. The CDR3 length is 12 residues. Germline values: CDR1 DFQATT, CDR2 SNEGSKA (reference sequence). CDR3 sequence (DNA): TGCAGTGCTGAGAAAGAGCGAGAGACCCAGTACTTC. The encoded protein is CSAEKERETQYF.

The sample holds many counts of this clonotype. The gene calls are TRBV4-3 and TRBJ2-7; TRBD1 agrees at 10 bases. The J segment lost 4 bases and the V segment lost 1 base, leaving 4 bases of the junction unmatched. CDR1 is LGHNA, CDR2 YSLEER, per germline. The CDR3 spans 15 residues. The CDR3 here is CASSQGQGALYEQYF. The CDR3, as DNA: TGCGCCAGCAGCCAAGGACAGGGGGCTTTATACGAGCAGTACTTC.

The chain joins TRBV3-1 to TRBJ2-7, with a possible D match to TRBD1 (5 bases). The end of the DNA aligns better with TRBJ2-5, so the J call may be wrong. CDR3 length: 15 residues. CDR1 and CDR2 (germline): LGHDT, YNNKEL (reference sequence). CDR3 DNA sequence: TGTGCCAGCAGCCAAGTACAGGCGTACCAAGAGACCCAGTACTTC. The encoded protein is CASSQVQAYQETQYF.